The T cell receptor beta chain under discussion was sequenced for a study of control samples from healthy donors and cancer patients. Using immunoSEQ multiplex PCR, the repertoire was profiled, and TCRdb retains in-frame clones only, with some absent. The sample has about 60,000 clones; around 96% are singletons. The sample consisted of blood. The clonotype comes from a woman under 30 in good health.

In DNA, the CDR3 is TGTGCCAGCAGCCAAGAGCTCTGGAGAGAGACCCAGTACTTC. This sequence encodes CASSQELWRETQYF. V gene TRBV14 combines with J gene TRBJ2-5, with D uncertain. Germline V gives CDR1 SGHDN, CDR2 FVKESK. V lost 0 bases and J 4 bases, leaving 9 bases between the germline ends. CDR3 size: 14 residues.